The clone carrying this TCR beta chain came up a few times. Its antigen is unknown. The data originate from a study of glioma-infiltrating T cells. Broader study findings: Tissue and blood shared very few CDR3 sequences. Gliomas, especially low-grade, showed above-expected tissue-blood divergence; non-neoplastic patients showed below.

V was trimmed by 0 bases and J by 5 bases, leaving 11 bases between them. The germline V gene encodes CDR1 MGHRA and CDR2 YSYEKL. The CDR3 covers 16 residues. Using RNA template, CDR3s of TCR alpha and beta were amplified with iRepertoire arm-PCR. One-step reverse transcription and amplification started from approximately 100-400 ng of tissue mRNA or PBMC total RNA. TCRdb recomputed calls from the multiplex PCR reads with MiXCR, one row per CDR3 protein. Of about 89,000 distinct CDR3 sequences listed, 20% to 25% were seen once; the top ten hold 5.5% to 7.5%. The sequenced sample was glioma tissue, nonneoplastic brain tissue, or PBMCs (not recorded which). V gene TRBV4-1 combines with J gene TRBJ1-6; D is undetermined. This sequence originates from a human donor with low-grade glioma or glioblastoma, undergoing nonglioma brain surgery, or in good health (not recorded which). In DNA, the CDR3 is TGCGCCAGCAGCCAAGAAGGAGCAGATAATAATTCACCCCTCCACTTT. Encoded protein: CASSQEGADNNSPLHF.